The sequence of this T cell receptor beta chain was determined in a study of T cell repertoires in cytomegalovirus infection (dated by TCRdb to the late 2010s). Background on the whole study: Donor HLA type was relevant to the analysis, as public TCR beta signatures indicated carriage of CMV infection together with the matching HLA type.

Sequenced using an Illumina HiSeq 1500. In TCRdb, the public reads were trimmed at Q25 with fastp and aligned with MiXCR, with productive beta chains retained. Each entry merges the rows of one CDR3 protein and shows their most common DNA and genes. This sample comprises fewer than 250,000 distinct CDR3 sequences, 22% of them detected only once. The ten largest clones capture roughly 18% of the sample. Beyond this particular receptor, the publication reports: The ex vivo response was dominated by HLA-C-restricted CMV-specific TCR beta clonotypes, which also provided the single most frequent clonotype in two of eight donors. In both this cohort and an independent roughly 330-donor cohort, the cumulative frequency of public TCR beta family members distinguished carriers of CMV infection plus the relevant HLA type.

As regards this clonotype: Its antigen specificity is not known. No much larger clone is present one base from it, and per-base qualities are unavailable.

The sequenced sample consisted of CD8+ T cells from PBMCs. The receptor was derived from a human donor in good health (CMV status not recorded). Some clones in this sample may be carry-over from other donors' samples.

The CDR3 sequence is CASSLVYLPDTQYF. The nucleotide sequence is given as TGTGCCAGCAGCTTGGTCTACCTCCCAGATACGCAGTATTTT. The V and J genes are TRBV5-4 and TRBJ2-3, with no D gene named confidently. The germline V gene (reference sequence) yields SGHNT for CDR1 and YYREEE for CDR2. The germline ends are 9 bases apart after V is trimmed by 0 bases and J by 4 bases. The CDR3 has 14 amino acids, counting the end cysteine and phenylalanine. The retained sequence is limited to the CDR3, 42 bases, with the frame set at the first base.